The clone carrying this TCR beta chain has more than one count but fewer than ten. Antigen: not known. Every immunoSEQ plate was one replicate of a subset's evenly spread DNA. Repertoires were generated with immunoSEQ multiplex PCR, while TCRdb's copy carries only in-frame clones and drops some. The table lists 780,000 or so clones, over 60% of them singletons. The CDR3 spans 16 residues. After removal of 4 bases from V and 3 bases from J, the junction contained 8 bases not matched to a gene. Germline V gene lookup returns CDR1 SGHNT and CDR2 YYREEE (reference sequence). None of the donors, who were healthy HIV-negative adults, had recently had acute infections or vaccinations. The data are from a study of shared clonotypes between healthy human individuals. General study points: Blood alone was sampled, and tissue repertoires likely differ. Sequencing depth was a factor that was expected to affect clonotype sharing among donors.

Sequencing was performed on memory CD4+ T cells sorted from blood. Subset denoted: CD45RA-negative fraction. V gene TRBV5-4 combines with J gene TRBJ2-3; 10 positions match TRBD2. This TCR derives from a woman under 40 in good health. The DNA for the CDR3 is TGTGCCAGCAGCGGGTCTAGCGGGAGTAGGACAGATACGCAGTATTTT. This translates into CASSGSSGSRTDTQYF.